These 5 T cell receptor beta chains came from one sample sequenced in a study of cytomegalovirus exposure and HLA in healthy donors. PCR amplification relied on 60 Vbeta primers (plus 13 Jbeta primers). Profiled with immunoSEQ multiplex PCR; TCRdb holds only in-frame clones, not every one. The data hold about 120,000 clones, with around 10% observed a single time. The sequenced material came from PBMCs. The receptors were sampled from a man aged 25 to 40 in good health and CMV-seronegative.

The V gene is TRBV5-4, the J gene TRBJ2-3; tentative D call: TRBD2 (6 bases). The V gene's germline CDR1 is SGHNT and CDR2 YYREEE (reference sequence). This CDR3 contains 13 residues. V was clipped by 4 bases and J by 3 bases, with 9 bases between them. The CDR3 nucleotides are TGTGCCAGCAGCGACGGAGGGACAGATACGCAGTATTTT. It codes for CASSDGGTDTQYF.

This clone has more than one count but fewer than ten. The chain carries TRBV29-1 and TRBJ2-3, with D unresolved. This CDR3 region has 14 residues. Germline CDR1 SQVTM, CDR2 ANQGSEA. V was pared by 1 base and J by 0 bases, with 8 bases between. CDR3 coding DNA: TGCAGCGTTGAAGTGGTAACTAGCACAGATACGCAGTATTTT. It codes for CSVEVVTSTDTQYF.

The chain couples TRBV19 to TRBJ1-1, with D perhaps TRBD1 (6 bases). V was clipped by 0 bases and J by 4 bases, with 15 bases between them. The CDR3 is 16 amino acids. Per the germline V gene, CDR1 is LNHDA and CDR2 is SQIVND (reference sequence). CDR3 in amino acids: CASSIDTGTRVTEAFF. CDR3 sequence (DNA): TGTGCCAGTAGTATAGACACCGGGACACGGGTCACTGAAGCTTTCTTT. Filled out from reference TRBV19 and TRBJ1-1, the complete variable domain reads DGGITQSPKYLFRKEGQNVTLSCEQNLNHDAMYWYRQDPGQGLRLIYYSQIVNDFQKGDIAEGYSVSREKKESFPLTVTSAQKNPTAFYLCASSIDTGTRVTEAFFGQGTRLTVV.

The sample holds a few counts of this clone. Other DNA sequences in this specimen translate into the identical CDR3. This rearrangement joins TRBV30 to TRBJ1-1; D remains unclear. CDR3 size: 12 residues. With 0 bases removed from V and 5 bases from J, the gap between germline ends came to 7 bases. The germline V gene has CDR1 GTSNPN and CDR2 SVGIG (reference sequence). The CDR3 DNA reads as TGTGCCTGGAGTGTCGACTGGACTGAAGCTTTCTTT. Its translation is CAWSVDWTEAFF.

The chain joins TRBV5-1 to TRBJ2-1, with 13 bases fitting TRBD2. The V segment lost 0 bases and the J segment 6 bases; nucleotides outside the gene matches: 15. This CDR3 region has 20 residues. Germline V gene sequence: CDR1 SGHRS, CDR2 YFSETQ. For the CDR3, the DNA is TGCGCCAGCAGCTTGGCCTATTCGTGGACTAGCGGGAGTGCCCCCAATGAGCAGTTCTTC. This gives the protein CASSLAYSWTSGSAPNEQFF.